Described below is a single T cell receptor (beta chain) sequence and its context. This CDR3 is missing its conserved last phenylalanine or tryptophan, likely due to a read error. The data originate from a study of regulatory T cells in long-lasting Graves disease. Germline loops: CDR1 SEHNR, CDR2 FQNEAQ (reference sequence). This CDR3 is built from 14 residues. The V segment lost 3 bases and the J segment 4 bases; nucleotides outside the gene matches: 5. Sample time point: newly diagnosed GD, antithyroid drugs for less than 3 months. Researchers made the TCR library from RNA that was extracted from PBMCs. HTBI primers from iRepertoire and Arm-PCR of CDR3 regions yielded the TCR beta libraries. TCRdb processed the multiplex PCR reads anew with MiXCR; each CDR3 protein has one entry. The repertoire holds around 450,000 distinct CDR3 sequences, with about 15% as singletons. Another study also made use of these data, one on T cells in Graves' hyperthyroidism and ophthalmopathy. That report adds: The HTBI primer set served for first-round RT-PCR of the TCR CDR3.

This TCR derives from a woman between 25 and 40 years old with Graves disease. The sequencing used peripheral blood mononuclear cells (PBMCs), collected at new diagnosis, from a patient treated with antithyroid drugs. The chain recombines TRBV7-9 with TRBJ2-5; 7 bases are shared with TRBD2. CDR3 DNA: TGTGCCAGCAGCTTCGGACTAGACGGAGAGACCCAGTACCTC. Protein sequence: CASSFGLDGETQYL.